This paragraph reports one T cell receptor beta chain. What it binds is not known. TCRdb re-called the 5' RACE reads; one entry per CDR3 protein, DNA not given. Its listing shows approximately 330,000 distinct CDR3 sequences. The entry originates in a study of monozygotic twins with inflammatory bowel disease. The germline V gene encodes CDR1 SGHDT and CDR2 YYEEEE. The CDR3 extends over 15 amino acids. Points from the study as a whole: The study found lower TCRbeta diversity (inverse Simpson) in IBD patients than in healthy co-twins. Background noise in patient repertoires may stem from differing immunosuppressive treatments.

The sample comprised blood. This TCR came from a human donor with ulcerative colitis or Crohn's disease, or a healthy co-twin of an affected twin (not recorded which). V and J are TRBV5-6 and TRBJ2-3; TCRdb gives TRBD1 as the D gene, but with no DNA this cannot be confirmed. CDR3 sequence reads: CASSLWVSGRDTQYF.